This T cell receptor (beta chain) appears in the sequencing data of a study of T cells in Graves' hyperthyroidism and ophthalmopathy. Regarding the study as a whole: Ophthalmopathy, which appeared later, was predicted by the model a median roughly 6.4 months before onset. Blood also carried most thyroid clonotypes expanded above 0.001.

Amplified regions were TCR beta CDR3 sequences from RNA transcripts. Researchers ran a first-round RT-PCR on the TCR CDR3 using the HTBI primer set. A single record per CDR3 protein comes from TCRdb applying MiXCR to the multiplex PCR reads. The table lists roughly 500,000 distinct CDR3 sequences, around 43% of them singletons. There are many counts of this clonotype. Antigen: not known. Each diagnosis was grounded in clinical symptoms, serum thyroxine and TRAb, thyroid ultrasound, and orbital computed tomography. There are 16 residues in the CDR3. Germline assignment: CDR1 SGHDT and CDR2 YYEEEE. The germline V and J ends were trimmed by 2 bases and 8 bases, with 20 bases remaining between them.

The source is an adult woman with Graves' disease, either hyperthyroidism or ophthalmopathy (not recorded which). The V gene is TRBV5-6, the J gene TRBJ1-5; no firm D call. The sample taken for sequencing was peripheral blood or thyroid tissue (not recorded which). CDR3 sequence: CASSFWSALNRKPQHF. The CDR3 DNA sequence: TGTGCCAGCAGCTTTTGGTCAGCCTTAAATCGGAAGCCCCAGCATTTT.